This T cell receptor (beta chain) stems from a study of T cell repertoires in cytomegalovirus infection (dated by TCRdb to between 2018 and 2021). Describing the broader study: The HLA type of each donor mattered for the analysis, because public TCR beta signatures pointed to carriage of CMV infection along with the matching HLA type. Results the study describes overall, beyond this receptor: Carriers of CMV infection plus the relevant HLA type were discriminated by the cumulative frequency of public TCR beta family members in the study cohort and in an independent approximately 360-donor cohort. The ex vivo response was dominated by HLA-C-restricted CMV-specific TCR beta clonotypes, and the single most frequent clonotype in two of eight donors was supplied by these HLA-C-restricted clonotypes.

This clonotype was observed a few times. Its target antigen remains unknown. No qualities accompany the bases; no much larger clone lies one base away. The CDR3 has 14 amino acids, counting the end cysteine and phenylalanine. CDR3 DNA only is kept here, 42 bases in frame from base 1. V is reduced by 0 bases and J by 4 bases, leaving a spacing of 7 bases between them. From a lookup of the germline V gene, CDR1 and CDR2 are MGHRA and YSYEKL. Data came from an Illumina HiSeq 1500. TCRdb itself trimmed the public reads at Q25 with fastp, ran MiXCR and retained productive beta chains. Rows with one shared CDR3 protein collapse into an entry with the most common genes and DNA. This sample has about 460,000 distinct CDR3 sequences in its table, and 11% of those were observed once. Roughly 10% of the sample goes to the ten largest clones.

The sequenced sample was PBMCs. This sequence was found in a human donor in good health (CMV status not recorded). Some clones in this sample may be carry-over from other donors' samples. Recombination connected TRBV4-1 to TRBJ1-5, with TRBD1 as a weak D call on 5 bases. Here the CDR3 is given as CASSQEGENQPQHF. DNA sequence: TGCGCCAGCAGCCAAGAGGGGGAAAATCAGCCCCAGCATTTT.